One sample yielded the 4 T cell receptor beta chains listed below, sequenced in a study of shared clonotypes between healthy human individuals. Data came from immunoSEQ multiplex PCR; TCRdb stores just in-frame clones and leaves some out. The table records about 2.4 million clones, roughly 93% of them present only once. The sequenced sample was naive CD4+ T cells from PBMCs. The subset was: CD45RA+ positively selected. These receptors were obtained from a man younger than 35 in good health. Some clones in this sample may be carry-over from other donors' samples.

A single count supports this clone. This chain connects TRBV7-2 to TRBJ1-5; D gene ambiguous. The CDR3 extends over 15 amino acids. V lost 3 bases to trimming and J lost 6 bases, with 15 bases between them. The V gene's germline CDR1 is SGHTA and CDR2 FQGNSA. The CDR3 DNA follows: TGTGCCAGCAGCTTCAGTCCAGGTGGAGGTCAGCCCCAGCATTTT. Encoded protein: CASSFSPGGGQPQHF.

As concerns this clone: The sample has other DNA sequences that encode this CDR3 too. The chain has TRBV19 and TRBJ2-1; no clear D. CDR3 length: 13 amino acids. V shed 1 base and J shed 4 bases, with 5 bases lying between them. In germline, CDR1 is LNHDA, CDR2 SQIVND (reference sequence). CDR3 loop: CASSIVRYNEQFF. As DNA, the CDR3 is TGTGCCAGTAGTATAGTGAGGTACAATGAGCAGTTCTTC. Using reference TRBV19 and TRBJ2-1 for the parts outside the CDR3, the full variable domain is DGGITQSPKYLFRKEGQNVTLSCEQNLNHDAMYWYRQDPGQGLRLIYYSQIVNDFQKGDIAEGYSVSREKKESFPLTVTSAQKNPTAFYLCASSIVRYNEQFFGPGTRLTVL.

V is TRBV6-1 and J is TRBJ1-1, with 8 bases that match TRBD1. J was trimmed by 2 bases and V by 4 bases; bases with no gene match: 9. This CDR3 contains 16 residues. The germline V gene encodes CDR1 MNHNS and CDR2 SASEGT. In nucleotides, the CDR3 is TGTGCCAGCAGTGCCCCCCCGACAGGGGTCAACACTGAAGCTTTCTTT. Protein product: CASSAPPTGVNTEAFF.

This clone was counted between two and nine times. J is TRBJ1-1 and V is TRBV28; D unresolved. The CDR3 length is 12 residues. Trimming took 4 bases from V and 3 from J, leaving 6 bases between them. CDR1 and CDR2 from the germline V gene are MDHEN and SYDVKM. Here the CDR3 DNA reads TGTGCCAGCAGTTCCGGGGACACTGAAGCTTTCTTT. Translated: CASSSGDTEAFF.